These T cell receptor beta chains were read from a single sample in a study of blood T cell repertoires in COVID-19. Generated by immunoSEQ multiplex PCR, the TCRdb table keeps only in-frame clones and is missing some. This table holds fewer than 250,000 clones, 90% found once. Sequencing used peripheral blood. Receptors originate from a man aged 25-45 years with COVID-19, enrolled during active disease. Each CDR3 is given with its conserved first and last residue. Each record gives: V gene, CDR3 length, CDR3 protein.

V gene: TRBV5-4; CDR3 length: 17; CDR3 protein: CASSLAGTRREGGELFF
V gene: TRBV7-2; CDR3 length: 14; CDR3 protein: CASSFGRLNTEAFF
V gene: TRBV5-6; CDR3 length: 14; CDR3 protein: CASSLNRGSDEQFF
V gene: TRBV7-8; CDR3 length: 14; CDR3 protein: CASSLIARSYEQYF
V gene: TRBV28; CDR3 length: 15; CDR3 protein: CASRPQGANRNTIYF
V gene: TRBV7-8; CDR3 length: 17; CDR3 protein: CASSRRGLRVSAYEQYF
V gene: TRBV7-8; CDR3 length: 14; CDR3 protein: CASSPGRSYNEQFF
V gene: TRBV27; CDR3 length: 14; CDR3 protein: CASSWASRYNEQFF
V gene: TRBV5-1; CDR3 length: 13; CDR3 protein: CASSLDRDQPQHF
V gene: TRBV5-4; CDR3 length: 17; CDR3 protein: CASSLEQGRAVNEKLFF
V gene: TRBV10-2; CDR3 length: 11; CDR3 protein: CASSNTGELFF
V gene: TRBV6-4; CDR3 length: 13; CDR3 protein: CASTRGEDTKLFF
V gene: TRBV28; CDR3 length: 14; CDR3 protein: CASSLQGQNQPQHF
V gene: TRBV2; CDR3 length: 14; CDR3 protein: CASGVLDTNQPQHF
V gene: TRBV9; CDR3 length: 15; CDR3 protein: CASSVGETVGGTQYF
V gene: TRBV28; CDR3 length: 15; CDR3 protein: CASSRDSSYNSPLHF
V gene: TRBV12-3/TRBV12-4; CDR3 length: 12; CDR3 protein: CASSPGGYGYTF
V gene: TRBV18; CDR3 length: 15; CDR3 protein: CASSPWTSGSYEQYF
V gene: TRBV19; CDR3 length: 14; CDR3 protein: CASSMLAGDYEQYF
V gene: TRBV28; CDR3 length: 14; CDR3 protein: CASSFGSTGEKLFF
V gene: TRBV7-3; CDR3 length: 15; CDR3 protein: CASSLRRGGITEAFF
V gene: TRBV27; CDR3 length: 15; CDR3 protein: CASSSPSGRINTQYF